This T cell receptor (beta chain) derives from a study of blood T cell repertoires in COVID-19. Profiling relied on immunoSEQ multiplex PCR, and the TCRdb table lists in-frame clones only, not all of them. Here the sample spans under 450,000 clones, under 85% being singletons. V was trimmed by 4 bases and J by 2 bases, leaving 12 bases between them. Germline V lookup: CDR1 SGHRS, CDR2 YFSETQ. The CDR3 runs 14 residues. This clonotype originated in a woman in her fifties or sixties who had recovered from COVID-19. The material sequenced was PBMCs or T cells enriched from blood (not recorded which). V is TRBV5-1 and J is TRBJ1-2, with a tentative D call TRBD1 (6 bases). The CDR3 DNA reads TGCGCCAGCAGCCCCGGGACACCAAACTATGGCTACACCTTC. Residues: CASSPGTPNYGYTF.